The 20 T cell receptor beta chains in this list originate from one sample, sequenced in a study of blood T cell repertoires in COVID-19. Produced via immunoSEQ multiplex PCR; TCRdb's table is partial and in-frame only. The sample records fewer than 350,000 clones, around 81% being singletons. The sample consisted of peripheral blood. Receptors originate from a woman in her fifties or sixties with active or convalescent COVID-19.

This chain uses TRBV3-1 (or the pseudogene TRBV3-2) with TRBJ2-7; 8 nucleotides line up with TRBD1. The CDR3 consists of 13 residues. Germline-derived CDR1 and CDR2 are LGHDT and YNNKEL (reference sequence). The junction had 3 bases not matched to a gene; V was cut back by 1 base and J by 7 bases. The CDR3 nucleotides read TGTGCCAGCAGCCAAGCAGGGGGCCGGGAGCAGTACTTC. Protein product: CASSQAGGREQYF.

This rearrangement joins TRBV4-1 to TRBJ1-5; TRBD1 agrees at 12 bases. With 10 bases clipped from V and 2 bases from J, the junction kept 9 bases outside the gene matches. The CDR3 sequence is 16 residues long. CDR1 is MGHRA, CDR2 YSYEKL, per germline. CDR3 nucleotide sequence: TGCGCCACCTGGCGGGACAGGGGGCACGGCAATCAGCCCCAGCATTTT. As protein: CATWRDRGHGNQPQHF.

The chain couples TRBV7-9 to TRBJ2-3; 8 positions agree with TRBD1. V trimming: 3 bases; J trimming: 5 bases; junction bases outside the gene matches: 7. Germline V CDR1 and CDR2: SEHNR, FQNEAQ (reference sequence). The CDR3 runs 15 residues. This CDR3 reads CASSFVDRAQDTQYF. CDR3 nucleotides: TGTGCCAGCAGCTTTGTGGACAGGGCACAAGATACGCAGTATTTT.

The CDR3 loop is CASSGTSGGASDTQYF. The CDR3 DNA reads as TGTGCCAGCAGTGGGACTAGCGGGGGGGCGTCAGATACGCAGTATTTT. The chain uses TRBV2 and TRBJ2-3, with 15 positions matching TRBD2. CDR3 length equals 16 residues. Germline V gene lookup returns CDR1 SNHLY and CDR2 FYNNEI. With 4 bases clipped from V and 4 bases from J, the junction kept 3 bases outside the gene matches.

The chain uses TRBV28 and TRBJ2-3; D not resolved. V was clipped by 3 bases and J by 2 bases, with 15 bases between them. Germline V CDR1 and CDR2: MDHEN, SYDVKM. This CDR3 is built from 16 residues. CDR3 nucleotide sequence: TGTGCCAGCAGTTTCCCTGACAACCCATCCACAGATACGCAGTATTTT. It encodes CASSFPDNPSTDTQYF.

V usage is TRBV10-3 and J usage is TRBJ2-1, with TRBD2 identical over 14 bases. Germline CDR1 and CDR2: ENHRY and SYGVKD. With V trimmed by 4 bases and J by 4 bases, 6 bases remained unmatched. This CDR3 has 17 amino acids. The CDR3, as DNA: TGTGCCATCAGTGGGGCGACTAGCGGGGGGGCGTACAATGAGCAGTTCTTC. Amino acids: CAISGATSGGAYNEQFF.

The J gene is TRBJ2-1, the V gene TRBV4-3, with no clear D. The CDR3 consists of 17 residues. CDR1 and CDR2 (germline): LGHNA, YSLEER. Trimming pared 0 bases from V and 0 bases from J, leaving 12 bases between. The CDR3 nucleotides read TGCGCCAGCAGCCAAGACCCCATACCGAGCTCCTACAATGAGCAGTTCTTC. Protein: CASSQDPIPSSYNEQFF.

The chain couples TRBV3-1 (or the pseudogene TRBV3-2) to TRBJ1-1; D remains ambiguous. There are 13 residues in the CDR3. The germline gives CDR1 LGHDT, CDR2 YNNKEL (reference sequence). Trimming shortened V by 1 base and J by 8 bases, and 11 bases separated the two germline ends. The DNA of the CDR3 is TGTGCCAGCAGCCAAGGCGGGGTGTCAGAAGCTTTCTTT. Amino acid sequence: CASSQGGVSEAFF.

The rearrangement uses TRBV2 and TRBJ2-7, with TRBD1 as a possible D gene (7 bases). Between the trimmed V and J ends, which lost 5 bases and 5 bases, there was a span of 10 bases. The germline V gene has CDR1 SNHLY and CDR2 FYNNEI. This CDR3 has 12 residues. In nucleotides, the CDR3 is TGTGCCAGCAGTCAGGGGGGTCACGAGCAGTACTTC. Translated: CASSQGGHEQYF.

The chain couples TRBV12-3 or TRBV12-4 to TRBJ2-1, with unresolved D. This CDR3 spans 12 amino acids. V was pared by 9 bases and J by 8 bases, with 14 bases between. CDR3 DNA: TGTGCCAGTGGGCAAGTCTTGTATGAGCAGTTCTTC. Its translation: CASGQVLYEQFF.

The chain joins TRBV7-6 to TRBJ2-7, with D unresolved. V lost 0 bases and J lost 3, with 15 bases in between. Looked up from germline, CDR1 is SGHVS and CDR2 is FNYEAQ. The CDR3 has 16 residues. CDR3 sequence (DNA): TGTGCCAGCAGCTTAGCGATTGGCGGTGCACTCTACGAGCAGTACTTC. The encoded protein is CASSLAIGGALYEQYF. Full variable domain (remainder filled in from reference TRBV7-6 and TRBJ2-7): GAGVSQSPRYKVTKRGQDVALRCDPISGHVSLYWYRQALGQGPEFLTYFNYEAQQDKSGLPNDRFSAERPEGSISTLTIQRTEQRDSAMYRCASSLAIGGALYEQYFGPGTRLTVT.

The chain carries TRBV27 and TRBJ1-2; D is ambiguous. With 3 bases removed from V and 7 bases from J, the gap between germline ends came to 12 bases. The CDR3 covers 13 residues. Germline CDR1 and CDR2: MNHEY and SMNVEV (reference sequence). For the CDR3, the DNA is TGTGCCAGCAGTTTGTCCAAGACGGGTGGCTACACCTTC. Translating gives CASSLSKTGGYTF.

This chain links TRBV27 with TRBJ2-7; D might be TRBD1 (5 bases). This CDR3 comprises 18 residues. Trimming removed 0 bases at V and 0 bases at J, with 18 bases between. CDR1 and CDR2 (germline): MNHEY, SMNVEV (reference sequence). The CDR3 reads CASSLSLDIQGFSYEQYF. The CDR3 DNA reads as TGTGCCAGCAGTTTATCGCTCGACATCCAGGGATTCTCCTACGAGCAGTACTTC.

The chain combines TRBV19 with TRBJ2-1; 10 positions match TRBD1. The CDR3 consists of 14 residues. Germline V gene lookup returns CDR1 LNHDA and CDR2 SQIVND (reference sequence). Unmatched junction bases numbered 7, after V lost 6 bases and J lost 8 bases. The CDR3 reads CASRPRDRGDEQFF. For the CDR3, the DNA is TGTGCCAGTAGGCCCCGGGACAGGGGCGATGAGCAGTTCTTC.

This chain links TRBV3-1 (or the pseudogene TRBV3-2) with TRBJ2-7; 7 bases align to TRBD2. The CDR3 length is 12 residues. Unmatched junction bases numbered 3, after V lost 0 bases and J lost 10 bases. From germline, CDR1 is LGHDT and CDR2 YNNKEL (reference sequence). The CDR3 DNA is TGTGCCAGCAGCCAAGAGCGGGGGAACCAGTACTTC. This sequence encodes CASSQERGNQYF.

This clone was found a few times. The chain is built from TRBV12-1 and TRBJ1-1; the table's D call of TRBD1 was not tested on the DNA. TRBV12-1 is listed as a pseudogene. The length of the CDR3 is 21 residues. The CDR3 loop reads CASSFTEGEHTGTGRYTEAFF. CDR3 DNA sequence: TGTGCCAGCAGCTTTACCGAGGGAGAGCACACCGGGACAGGGAGGTACACTGAAGCTTTCTTT.

The chain links TRBV2 to TRBJ1-2; no firm D call. The germline gives CDR1 SNHLY, CDR2 FYNNEI. V was pared by 6 bases and J by 3 bases, with 14 bases between. The CDR3 totals 14 residues. The CDR3 protein is CASSKAVFDYGYTF. The CDR3 DNA sequence: TGTGCCAGCAGCAAAGCGGTATTTGACTATGGCTACACCTTC.

The chain has TRBV5-1 and TRBJ2-5, with D possibly being TRBD2 (6 bases). Germline values: CDR1 SGHRS, CDR2 YFSETQ. The CDR3 consists of 16 residues. Trimming stripped 0 bases from V and 4 bases from J, with 16 bases between. The CDR3, as DNA: TGCGCCAGCAGCTTGGAGGCACGCGGGGCGAGAGAGACCCAGTACTTC. Translation gives CASSLEARGARETQYF.

This rearrangement joins TRBV6-2 or TRBV6-3 to TRBJ2-2; D not resolved. Trimming removed 5 bases from V and 6 bases from J, with 13 bases in between. From germline, CDR1 is MNHEY and CDR2 SVGEGT. The CDR3 has 14 residues. In DNA, the CDR3 is TGTGCCAGCAGTAGGAGCCACGCGGCCGGGGAGCTGTTTTTT. The encoded protein is CASSRSHAAGELFF.

The rearrangement links TRBV6-6 to TRBJ2-6; no firm D call. Between the trimmed V and J ends, which lost 2 bases and 0 bases, there was a span of 5 bases. Germline V gene data show CDR1 as MNHNY and CDR2 as SVGAGI (reference sequence). CDR3 length equals 15 residues. The CDR3 region has the DNA TGTGCCAGCAGTTACAGAGTCTCTGGGGCCAACGTCCTGACTTTC. It encodes CASSYRVSGANVLTF.